A single sample is the source of the 30 T cell receptor beta chains below, sequenced in a study of blood T cell repertoires in COVID-19. The protocol was immunoSEQ multiplex PCR, while the TCRdb copy is restricted to in-frame clones and leaves out a portion. The sample includes approximately 85,000 clones, 70% to 90% of them seen just once. Sequencing was performed on peripheral blood. Every receptor here comes from a woman aged 65 to 85 with active or convalescent COVID-19.

This clone was observed a few times. The V call is TRBV6-6, the J call TRBJ2-2; TRBD2 matches 10 bases. The germline CDR1 and CDR2 sequences are MNHNY and SVGAGI (reference sequence). V shed 5 bases and J 2 bases; nucleotides not matched to a gene: 8. There are 17 residues in the CDR3. CDR3 in DNA: TGTGCCAGCAGTCGGGGTAGCGGGGGGACTAACACCGGGGAGCTGTTTTTT. Protein: CASSRGSGGTNTGELFF.

This chain connects TRBV10-3 to TRBJ1-6; D gene unclear. Trimming took off 3 bases at V and 8 bases at J, with 5 bases between the two ends. Germline CDR1 is ENHRY and CDR2 is SYGVKD. This CDR3 spans 12 amino acids. CDR3 DNA sequence: TGTGCCATCAGTGACCCCGATTCACCCCTCCACTTT. It yields the protein CAISDPDSPLHF.

CDR3 coding DNA: TGCGCCAGCAGCTGGCAGGGGGCAAATGAAAAACTGTTTTTT. This codes for CASSWQGANEKLFF. The chain is built from TRBV5-1 and TRBJ1-4; 8 bases line up with TRBD1. V was clipped by 3 bases and J by 5 bases; unmatched bases: 3. This CDR3 is built from 14 residues. CDR1 and CDR2 from the germline V gene are SGHRS and YFSETQ. The whole variable domain, filled in from reference TRBV5-1 and TRBJ1-4, reads KAGVTQTPRYLIKTRGQQVTLSCSPISGHRSVSWYQQTPGQGLQFLFEYFSETQRNKGNFPGRFSGRQFSNSRSEMNVSTLELGDSALYLCASSWQGANEKLFFGSGTQLSVL.

This clone was picked up one time. The V call is TRBV7-2, the J call TRBJ2-2; 11 bases agree with TRBD1. CDR1 is SGHTA, CDR2 FQGNSA, per germline. V lost 5 bases to trimming and J lost 7 bases; unmatched junction nucleotides: 6. This CDR3 region has 15 residues. The CDR3 loop is CASSGGTGGSGELFF. The DNA for the CDR3 is TGTGCCAGCAGCGGAGGGACAGGGGGGAGCGGGGAGCTGTTTTTT.

In this sample, this clone turned up a few times. V is TRBV5-1 and J is TRBJ2-7, with D maybe TRBD2 (6 bases). The CDR3 runs to 13 residues. The germline V and J ends were trimmed by 8 bases and 2 bases, with 14 bases remaining between them. CDR1 is SGHRS and CDR2 is YFSETQ in the germline V gene. The DNA of the CDR3 is TGCGCCAGTACAGCAGGAGGGACCTACGAGCAGTACTTC. Translated: CASTAGGTYEQYF.

The rearrangement joins TRBV6-5 to TRBJ2-7; 9 bases line up with TRBD1. This CDR3 region has 15 residues. Germline V gene data show CDR1 as MNHEY and CDR2 as SVGAGI. The ends lost 7 bases at V and 5 bases at J; junction bases unmatched: 12. The CDR3 is CASMGNRDRVHEQYF. CDR3 DNA sequence: TGTGCCAGCATGGGGAACCGGGACAGGGTGCACGAGCAGTACTTC.

The chain uses TRBV5-6 and TRBJ2-5; 8 nucleotides agree with TRBD2. CDR1 and CDR2 (germline): SGHDT, YYEEEE. V was clipped by 4 bases and J by 4 bases; unmatched bases: 9. This CDR3 has 15 residues. As DNA, the CDR3 is TGTGCCAGCAGCCAGACCGGGACTAGTAGAGAGACCCAGTACTTC. Protein: CASSQTGTSRETQYF. The whole variable domain, remainder taken from reference TRBV5-6 and TRBJ2-5, is DAGVTQSPTHLIKTRGQQVTLRCSPKSGHDTVSWYQQALGQGPQFIFQYYEEEERQRGNFPDRFSGHQFPNYSSELNVNALLLGDSALYLCASSQTGTSRETQYFGPGTRLLVL.

This clone was counted only a few times. V usage is TRBV5-1 and J usage is TRBJ1-6; possible D gene TRBD1, 6 bases. The germline V gene has CDR1 SGHRS and CDR2 YFSETQ. Trimming pared 4 bases from V and 9 bases from J, leaving 11 bases between. CDR3 length: 13 amino acids. This CDR3 is CASSVQGSSPLHF. CDR3 nucleotide sequence: TGCGCCAGCAGCGTACAGGGTAGTTCACCCCTCCACTTT.

V and J are TRBV15 and TRBJ2-3; TRBD2 matches 9 bases. This CDR3 is built from 16 residues. V was pared by 2 bases and J by 0 bases, with 3 bases of the junction left unmatched. The germline gives CDR1 LNHNV, CDR2 YYDKDF (reference sequence). CDR3 region: CATSRLTSGSTDTQYF. In DNA form, the CDR3 reads TGTGCCACCAGCAGATTGACTAGCGGTAGCACAGATACGCAGTATTTT.

V is TRBV10-3 and J is TRBJ2-7; D is possibly TRBD2 (5 bases). The CDR3 has 14 residues. From germline, CDR1 is ENHRY and CDR2 SYGVKD. V was cut by 1 base and J by 6 bases, with 13 bases left in between. CDR3 in DNA: TGTGCCATCAGTGAGTTGCGAGGGCGTGGCGAGCAGTACTTC. Residues: CAISELRGRGEQYF.

V usage is TRBV2 and J usage is TRBJ2-3, with D perhaps TRBD2 (5 bases). Germline assignment: CDR1 SNHLY and CDR2 FYNNEI. V was pared by 5 bases and J by 6 bases, with 12 bases between. This CDR3 spans 13 amino acids. This CDR3 is CASSRDWEDTQYF. Here the CDR3 DNA reads TGTGCCAGCAGTCGGGATTGGGAGGATACGCAGTATTTT.

The chain couples TRBV28 to TRBJ1-4; the D gene is possibly TRBD1 (5 bases). The CDR3 is 13 amino acids. The V end was cut by 5 bases, the J end by 8 bases, with 12 bases between. From germline, CDR1 is MDHEN and CDR2 SYDVKM. CDR3 in amino acids: CASSLTGEEKLFF. The CDR3 DNA follows: TGTGCCAGCAGTCTTACAGGAGAGGAAAAACTGTTTTTT.

The chain is built from TRBV5-6 and TRBJ1-6; tentatively, D is TRBD1 (5 bases). Trimming removed 3 bases from V and 7 bases from J, with 14 bases in between. CDR3 length equals 15 residues. CDR1 is SGHDT and CDR2 is YYEEEE in the germline V gene. The CDR3 coding sequence is TGTGCCAGCAGCTATGGGTCAGGGATCAATTCACCCCTCCACTTT. Protein sequence: CASSYGSGINSPLHF.

The V gene is TRBV19, the J gene TRBJ2-5; 7 bases map to TRBD1. Germline V gene data show CDR1 as LNHDA and CDR2 as SQIVND (reference sequence). With V trimmed by 4 bases and J by 0 bases, 5 bases remained unmatched. This CDR3 region has 15 residues. CDR3 coding DNA: TGTGCCAGTAGTAGACGACAGGGATACCAAGAGACCCAGTACTTC. The encoded protein is CASSRRQGYQETQYF.

This rearrangement joins TRBV7-9 to TRBJ1-3, with a possible D match to TRBD1 (5 bases). The CDR3 has 15 residues. Germline V gene data show CDR1 as SEHNR and CDR2 as FQNEAQ (reference sequence). The ends were cut back, 0 bases at V and 1 base at J, with 7 bases in the middle. The CDR3 here is CASSLAGGSGNTIYF. In DNA, the CDR3 is TGTGCCAGCAGCTTAGCCGGGGGATCTGGAAACACCATATATTTT.

The J gene is TRBJ2-5, the V gene TRBV24-1, with 9 nucleotides matching TRBD2. Germline CDR1 KGHDR, CDR2 SFDVKD. The CDR3 has 13 residues. With 9 bases clipped from V and 3 bases from J, the junction kept 4 bases outside the gene matches. The chain's CDR3 is CATRRGGEETQYF. DNA for the CDR3: TGTGCCACCCGGCGGGGGGGCGAAGAGACCCAGTACTTC.

CDR3 in amino acids: CASSLNSPLHF. CDR3 in DNA: TGTGCCAGCAGCCTTAATTCACCCCTCCACTTT. The chain recombines TRBV2 with TRBJ1-6, with D unclear. V was shortened by 6 bases and J by 6 bases, with 3 bases between the two germline ends. Germline CDR1 is SNHLY and CDR2 is FYNNEI. The CDR3 consists of 11 residues.

This clone occurred once. The rearrangement links TRBV11-2 to TRBJ1-6; a possible D gene is TRBD1 (6 bases). Germline loops: CDR1 SGHAT, CDR2 FQNNGV. V lost 0 bases to trimming and J lost 7 bases, with 10 bases between them. This CDR3 contains 15 residues. The CDR3 loop is CASSLEQGLNSPLHF. DNA of the CDR3: TGTGCCAGCAGCTTAGAACAGGGATTGAATTCACCCCTCCACTTT.

The rearrangement uses TRBV5-1 and TRBJ1-1, with 10 nucleotides matching TRBD1. Germline CDR1 and CDR2: SGHRS and YFSETQ. V shed 4 bases, J shed 7 bases, and the junction held 7 bases outside the gene matches. The CDR3 has 14 amino acids. The CDR3 spells CASSPGTGAIEAFF. The CDR3 DNA sequence: TGCGCCAGCAGCCCCGGGACAGGGGCGATTGAAGCTTTCTTT.

This clone has only a few counts. The chain carries TRBV27 and TRBJ1-2, with 11 bases matching TRBD1. V dropped 4 bases and J dropped 8; count of bases not matched to a gene: 6. Germline CDR1 is MNHEY and CDR2 is SMNVEV (reference sequence). This CDR3 comprises 14 residues. The CDR3 is CASSSRDRGFGYTF. Written as DNA, the CDR3 is TGTGCCAGCAGTTCCCGGGACAGGGGGTTCGGCTACACCTTC.

This chain links TRBV6-5 with TRBJ2-3; D uncertain. CDR3 length equals 14 residues. V lost 5 bases and J lost 5, with 14 bases in between. Germline assignment: CDR1 MNHEY and CDR2 SVGAGI. Here the CDR3 reads CASSRSVRKDTQYF. CDR3 nucleotide sequence: TGTGCCAGCAGTCGAAGCGTGAGGAAAGATACGCAGTATTTT.

The chain links TRBV4-2 to TRBJ1-4; D is undetermined. Trimming took 0 bases from V and 4 from J, leaving 15 bases between them. Germline V lookup: CDR1 LGHNA, CDR2 YNFKEQ. CDR3 length equals 17 residues. The CDR3 here is CASSQDARSSYNEKLFF. For the CDR3, the DNA is TGTGCCAGCAGCCAAGATGCTCGGAGCTCCTATAATGAAAAACTGTTTTTT.

The rearrangement links TRBV3-1 (or the pseudogene TRBV3-2) to TRBJ2-7; 11 nucleotides line up with TRBD2. V lost 1 base, J lost 3 bases, and 5 bases stayed unmatched. Per the germline V gene, CDR1 is LGHDT and CDR2 is YNNKEL (reference sequence). This CDR3 is built from 16 residues. DNA for the CDR3: TGTGCCAGCAGCCAAGGACTAGCGGGGTTGGGCTACGAGCAGTACTTC. Translated, it gives CASSQGLAGLGYEQYF.

This chain links TRBV2 with TRBJ1-5; tentatively, D is TRBD1 (6 bases). The CDR3 length is 15 residues. Trimming stripped 0 bases from V and 7 bases from J, with 13 bases between. Germline V gene lookup returns CDR1 SNHLY and CDR2 FYNNEI. The CDR3 protein is CASSEARGGTQPQHF. The CDR3 DNA follows: TGTGCCAGCAGTGAAGCTAGGGGGGGCACGCAGCCCCAGCATTTT.

The gene calls are TRBV5-1 and TRBJ2-2, with D possibly being TRBD1 (5 bases). Germline CDR1 SGHRS, CDR2 YFSETQ. Trimming left V 5 bases short and J 0 bases short, with 11 bases between. The CDR3 loop spans 15 amino acids. The CDR3 reads CASRVDTTNTGELFF. DNA of the CDR3: TGCGCCAGCAGGGTGGACACGACGAACACCGGGGAGCTGTTTTTT.

This chain links TRBV7-2 with TRBJ1-2, with D maybe TRBD1 (6 bases). Germline assignment: CDR1 SGHTA and CDR2 FQGNSA. Between the trimmed V and J ends, which lost 3 bases and 0 bases, there was a span of 17 bases. This CDR3 spans 17 amino acids. Written as DNA, the CDR3 is TGTGCCAGCAGCTTGTGGCACTTGACAGGATCTAACTATGGCTACACCTTC. Translating gives CASSLWHLTGSNYGYTF.

The V call is TRBV15, the J call TRBJ1-1; no definite D call. From germline, CDR1 is LNHNV and CDR2 YYDKDF (reference sequence). V lost 6 bases to trimming and J lost 8 bases, with 13 bases between them. The CDR3 consists of 12 residues. The CDR3 protein is CATSYGRGEAFF. In DNA, the CDR3 is TGTGCCACCAGTTACGGACGGGGAGAAGCTTTCTTT.

CDR3 nucleotide sequence: TGTGCCACCAGGAGGGTGGGTCGGGAGCAGTACTTC. This gives the protein CATRRVGREQYF. V gene TRBV24-1 combines with J gene TRBJ2-7; TRBD2 might be the D (5 bases). The CDR3 contains 12 residues. Germline loops: CDR1 KGHDR, CDR2 SFDVKD. Trimming removed 7 bases at V and 7 bases at J, with 13 bases between.

The chain combines TRBV7-9 with TRBJ2-7, with a weak D call TRBD2 (6 bases). Germline CDR1 is SEHNR and CDR2 is FQNEAQ (reference sequence). Between the trimmed V and J ends, which lost 4 bases and 5 bases, there was a span of 15 bases. This CDR3 spans 14 amino acids. The CDR3 DNA reads as TGTGCCAGCAGCTCTCAGGCAGGGAGGCACGAGCAGTACTTC. Translating gives CASSSQAGRHEQYF. The whole variable domain, filled in from reference TRBV7-9 and TRBJ2-7, reads DTGVSQNPRHKITKRGQNVTFRCDPISEHNRLYWYRQTLGQGPEFLTYFQNEAQLEKSRLLSDRFSAERPKGSFSTLEIQRTEQGDSAMYLCASSSQAGRHEQYFGPGTRLTVT.

The chain couples TRBV6-1 to TRBJ1-6; D remains unclear. The germline V gene has CDR1 MNHNS and CDR2 SASEGT. The V gene lost 2 bases and the J gene lost 10 bases, with 15 bases spanning the gap. The CDR3 spans 15 residues. For the CDR3, the DNA is TGTGCCAGCAGTGAAATGGCAGGCCTTTGGTCACCCCTCCACTTT. Residues: CASSEMAGLWSPLHF.